The next 19 T cell receptor beta chains were all read from a single sample in a study of control samples from healthy donors and cancer patients. Sequenced by immunoSEQ multiplex PCR; TCRdb stores in-frame clones only, minus some. The table has 190,000 or so clones, approximately 92% seen once. Sequencing was done on a sample of blood. The receptors were sampled from a man aged 18-30 years in good health.

For this clone: The same CDR3 can be traced to other DNA sequences in this sample. The chain joins TRBV5-1 to TRBJ2-5; D unresolved. CDR1 is SGHRS, CDR2 YFSETQ, per germline. Trimming took 3 bases from V and 0 from J, leaving 0 bases between them. The CDR3 consists of 11 residues. The CDR3, as DNA: TGCGCCAGCAGCTACCAAGAGACCCAGTACTTC. It is translated as CASSYQETQYF.

The chain carries TRBV7-2 and TRBJ2-1; 7 positions agree with TRBD2. Germline CDR1 and CDR2: SGHTA and FQGNSA. The J segment lost 0 bases and the V segment lost 2 bases, leaving 4 bases of the junction unmatched. There are 16 residues in the CDR3. The DNA for the CDR3 is TGTGCCAGCAGCTTATCAGCGGGGTCCTCCTACAATGAGCAGTTCTTC. Amino acids: CASSLSAGSSYNEQFF.

The chain carries TRBV20-1 and TRBJ1-2; weak D call: TRBD1 (6 bases). The V end was cut by 3 bases, the J end by 0 bases, with 11 bases between. Germline V lookup: CDR1 DFQATT, CDR2 SNEGSKA (reference sequence). This CDR3 is built from 14 residues. Written as DNA, the CDR3 is TGCAGTGCTAGTAGGGGGGGAGCTAACTATGGCTACACCTTC. It translates to CSASRGGANYGYTF.

J is TRBJ2-7 and V is TRBV2; D gene uncertain. Trimming took 3 bases from V and 2 from J, leaving 8 bases between them. Germline V lookup: CDR1 SNHLY, CDR2 FYNNEI. The CDR3 is 13 amino acids. CDR3 in amino acids: CASSDGRAYEQYF. CDR3 in DNA: TGTGCCAGCAGTGACGGAAGAGCCTACGAGCAGTACTTC.

V and J are TRBV5-1 and TRBJ2-1; D perhaps matches TRBD2 (7 bases). From germline, CDR1 is SGHRS and CDR2 YFSETQ. Trimming pared 5 bases from V and 6 bases from J, leaving 18 bases between. The CDR3 consists of 15 residues. The CDR3 nucleotides are TGCGCCAGCAGTGATCCGCGGGGGCCCACCAATGAGCAGTTCTTC. This sequence encodes CASSDPRGPTNEQFF.

The chain has TRBV19 and TRBJ1-5, with D hard to call. Trimming pared 5 bases from V and 6 bases from J, leaving 8 bases between. The CDR3 extends over 12 amino acids. Germline V CDR1 and CDR2: LNHDA, SQIVND (reference sequence). CDR3 DNA sequence: TGTGCCAGTAGTCGAGGAATTCAGCCCCAGCATTTT. It translates to CASSRGIQPQHF.

The chain has TRBV5-1 and TRBJ1-1; unclear D gene. Trimming shortened V by 4 bases and J by 10 bases, and 20 bases separated the two germline ends. Looked up from germline, CDR1 is SGHRS and CDR2 is YFSETQ. CDR3 length equals 14 residues. CDR3 sequence (DNA): TGCGCCAGCAGCCCGAGTCCCGGGAGATGGGGAGCTTTCTTT. It is translated as CASSPSPGRWGAFF.

The chain couples TRBV7-2 to TRBJ2-2, with 12 bases that match TRBD1. Trimming removed 5 bases from V and 9 bases from J; junction bases left unmatched: 7. The CDR3 covers 15 residues. Per germline, CDR1 SGHTA and CDR2 FQGNSA. The CDR3 DNA follows: TGTGCCAGCAGCGCGGGACAGGGGGCCGGATGGGAGCTGTTTTTT. Translated, it gives CASSAGQGAGWELFF.

The rearrangement links TRBV27 to TRBJ2-6, with D hard to call. Looked up from germline, CDR1 is MNHEY and CDR2 is SMNVEV (reference sequence). V was cut by 9 bases and J by 0 bases, with 6 bases left in between. The CDR3 has 13 amino acids. CDR3 amino acids: CASGRSGANVLTF. The DNA for the CDR3 is TGTGCCAGTGGTCGCTCTGGGGCCAACGTCCTGACTTTC.

This clone showed up just once. The V and J genes are TRBV24-1 and TRBJ1-5; 7 bases line up with TRBD1. V dropped 12 bases and J dropped 6; count of bases not matched to a gene: 25. CDR1 and CDR2 (germline): KGHDR, SFDVKD. This CDR3 spans 18 amino acids. DNA of the CDR3: TGTGCCGCGAACCTGGGACAGCAGATCGGATTTTACCGTCAGCCCCAGCATTTT. Protein product: CAANLGQQIGFYRQPQHF.

The chain is built from TRBV9 and TRBJ2-2; tentatively, D is TRBD1 or TRBD2 (5 bases each). Germline loops: CDR1 SGDLS, CDR2 YYNGEE. This CDR3 region has 15 residues. V lost 4 bases and J lost 2, with 12 bases in between. The CDR3 loop reads CASSSRDPNTGELFF. As DNA, the CDR3 is TGTGCCAGCAGCTCCCGGGACCCCAACACCGGGGAGCTGTTTTTT.

The chain recombines TRBV30 with TRBJ2-6; D is undetermined. Trimming cost V 5 bases and J 0 bases, with 11 bases left between them. The germline V gene has CDR1 GTSNPN and CDR2 SVGIG (reference sequence). The CDR3 runs to 15 residues. CDR3 DNA sequence: TGTGCCTGGTTAGGGTCCTACTCTGGGGCCAACGTCCTGACTTTC. Its protein product is CAWLGSYSGANVLTF.

This clone was observed once. The chain joins TRBV5-6 to TRBJ2-7; a weak D match, TRBD2 (5 bases). The CDR3 has 12 residues. Trimming removed 3 bases from V and 4 bases from J, with 8 bases in between. Germline V CDR1 and CDR2: SGHDT, YYEEEE. CDR3: CASSYSGYEQYF. In DNA, the CDR3 is TGTGCCAGCAGCTACAGCGGTTACGAGCAGTACTTC.

V usage is TRBV27 and J usage is TRBJ2-1, with 11 bases identical to TRBD2. CDR1 and CDR2 (germline): MNHEY, SMNVEV (reference sequence). The CDR3 runs 15 residues. The V gene end was trimmed by 5 bases and the J gene end by 4 bases; junction bases not matched to a gene: 4. The chain's CDR3 is CASSLRTSGYNEQFF. CDR3 in DNA: TGTGCCAGCAGTCTCCGGACTAGCGGGTACAATGAGCAGTTCTTC.

The chain recombines TRBV12-5 with TRBJ2-1; 7 bases fit TRBD1. Germline V lookup: CDR1 LGHNT, CDR2 FRNRAP. V dropped 3 bases and J dropped 5; count of bases not matched to a gene: 10. The CDR3 has 16 amino acids. DNA for the CDR3: TGTGCTAGTGGTTTTCTCACAGGGGTGAGGGACAATGAGCAGTTCTTC. Protein: CASGFLTGVRDNEQFF.

This chain's CDR3 is CASSLSKTGGYTDTQYF. CDR3 coding DNA: TGTGCCAGCAGTTTATCGAAGACAGGCGGATACACAGATACGCAGTATTTT. The chain has TRBV27 and TRBJ2-3; perhaps TRBD1 as D (6 bases). This CDR3 contains 17 residues. Trimming left V 0 bases short and J 2 bases short, with 15 bases between. Germline V gene lookup returns CDR1 MNHEY and CDR2 SMNVEV (reference sequence).

The J gene is TRBJ1-2, the V gene TRBV6-4; tentative D call: TRBD1 (6 bases). From germline, CDR1 is MRHNA and CDR2 SNTAGT. V gave up 3 bases and J gave up 4 bases, with 15 bases separating them. This CDR3 region has 15 residues. DNA of the CDR3: TGTGCCAGCAGTGAATCGGGGGCGCTAAGCTATGGCTACACCTTC. As protein: CASSESGALSYGYTF.

The chain links TRBV6-1 to TRBJ1-2, with D possibly being TRBD1 (6 bases). This CDR3 has 15 amino acids. V lost 0 bases and J 8 bases, leaving 16 bases between the germline ends. From germline, CDR1 is MNHNS and CDR2 SASEGT. This chain's CDR3 is CASSEAGSGARGYTF. The CDR3 coding sequence is TGTGCCAGCAGTGAAGCCGGGTCGGGGGCCCGGGGCTACACCTTC.

The J gene is TRBJ2-5, the V gene TRBV19; unclear D gene. V was clipped by 5 bases and J by 2 bases, with 9 bases between them. The germline CDR1 and CDR2 sequences are LNHDA and SQIVND (reference sequence). CDR3 length equals 13 residues. CDR3 protein: CASSLTQQETQYF. The CDR3 coding sequence is TGTGCCAGTAGTTTGACACAACAAGAGACCCAGTACTTC.